The 7 T cell receptor beta chains presented below share a single source sample, sequenced in a study of blood T cell repertoires in COVID-19. TCRdb keeps only in-frame clones here, not all; method: immunoSEQ multiplex PCR. The profile covers around 220,000 clones, with more than 60% appearing a single time and 3% to 4% taken by the ten largest. Sequencing used peripheral blood. These receptor sequences come from a woman in her thirties or forties with active or convalescent COVID-19.

This clone has ten or more counts. This chain connects TRBV7-2 to TRBJ2-7, with a weak D call TRBD2 (6 bases). Trimming shortened V by 1 base and J by 0 bases, and 7 bases separated the two germline ends. Per the germline V gene, CDR1 is SGHTA and CDR2 is FQGNSA. CDR3 size: 14 residues. The CDR3 region has the DNA TGTGCCAGCAGCTTAGATAGCGGCTCCTACGAGCAGTACTTC. This translates into CASSLDSGSYEQYF.

This clone was seen only a few times. The chain recombines TRBV29-1 with TRBJ1-1; 11 positions agree with TRBD1. The CDR3 loop spans 14 amino acids. The trim removed 6 bases at V and 5 bases at J, leaving 8 bases unmatched. Germline V CDR1 and CDR2: SQVTM, ANQGSEA. CDR3 loop: CSVVDRGRSTEAFF. CDR3 in DNA: TGCAGCGTGGTGGACAGGGGGCGATCGACTGAAGCTTTCTTT.

The chain combines TRBV19 with TRBJ1-4, with no clear D. Trimming removed 2 bases from V and 5 bases from J, with 12 bases in between. CDR3 length: 15 residues. CDR1 LNHDA and CDR2 SQIVND come from the germline V gene (reference sequence). The CDR3 protein is CASSIQVYPNEKLFF. The CDR3 bases are TGTGCCAGTAGTATACAGGTATACCCGAATGAAAAACTGTTTTTT.

This chain connects TRBV30 to TRBJ2-3; 10 bases align to TRBD2. The junction had 10 bases not matched to a gene; V was cut back by 4 bases and J by 3 bases. CDR3 length: 16 amino acids. Per germline, CDR1 GTSNPN and CDR2 SVGIG (reference sequence). CDR3 amino acids: CAWNPKLAGITDTQYF. The CDR3 DNA follows: TGTGCCTGGAACCCTAAACTAGCGGGGATAACAGATACGCAGTATTTT.

The chain has TRBV30 and TRBJ1-6; 9 bases are a match to TRBD1. This CDR3 region has 14 residues. The V gene's germline CDR1 is GTSNPN and CDR2 SVGIG (reference sequence). The V and J ends lost 2 bases and 9 bases, in that order; junction bases with no gene match: 5. The CDR3 coding sequence is TGTGCCTGGAGTAGGGACAGGGTGTCTTCACCCCTCCACTTT. Encoded protein: CAWSRDRVSSPLHF.

V and J are TRBV19 and TRBJ2-3, with D perhaps TRBD1 (5 bases). The ends were cut back, 7 bases at V and 3 bases at J, with 14 bases in the middle. Germline CDR1 and CDR2: LNHDA and SQIVND (reference sequence). CDR3 size: 14 residues. CDR3 amino acids: CASKQGPQTDTQYF. CDR3 DNA: TGTGCCAGTAAGCAGGGCCCACAAACAGATACGCAGTATTTT.

The V gene is TRBV19, the J gene TRBJ1-2; possible D gene TRBD1, 6 bases. The CDR3 runs to 13 residues. The V gene lost 4 bases and the J gene lost 6 bases, with 12 bases spanning the gap. Germline loops: CDR1 LNHDA, CDR2 SQIVND (reference sequence). The DNA of the CDR3 is TGTGCCAGTAGTACCCAGGGGAAGGATGGCTACACCTTC. Protein sequence: CASSTQGKDGYTF.